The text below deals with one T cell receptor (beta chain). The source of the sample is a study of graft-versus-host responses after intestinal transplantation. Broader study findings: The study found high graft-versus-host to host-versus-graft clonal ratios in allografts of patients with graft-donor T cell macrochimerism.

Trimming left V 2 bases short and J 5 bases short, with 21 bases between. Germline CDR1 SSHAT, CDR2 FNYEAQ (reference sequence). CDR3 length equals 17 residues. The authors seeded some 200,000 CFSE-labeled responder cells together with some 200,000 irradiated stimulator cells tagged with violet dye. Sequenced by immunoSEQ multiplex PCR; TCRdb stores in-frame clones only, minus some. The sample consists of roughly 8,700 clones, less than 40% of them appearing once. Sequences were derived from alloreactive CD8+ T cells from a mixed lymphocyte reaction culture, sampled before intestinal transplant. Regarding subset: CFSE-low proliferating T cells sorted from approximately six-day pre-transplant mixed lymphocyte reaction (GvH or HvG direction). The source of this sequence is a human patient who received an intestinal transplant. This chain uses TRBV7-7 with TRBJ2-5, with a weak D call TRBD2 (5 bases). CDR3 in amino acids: CASSLFVPGGSWETQYF. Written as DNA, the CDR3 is TGTGCCAGCAGCTTATTCGTCCCAGGAGGATCTTGGGAGACCCAGTACTTC.